A selection of T cell receptor beta chains follows, all from one sample in a study of cytotoxic CD8 clonotypes in ibrutinib-treated CLL. Sequenced by immunoSEQ multiplex PCR; TCRdb stores in-frame clones only, minus some. The sample has about 45,000 clones, over 60% seen once. The sequences come from PBMCs, collected after 24 months of ibrutinib treatment. The receptors here all came from a human donor with chronic lymphocytic leukemia. CDR3s include the opening cysteine and the closing phenylalanine or tryptophan. D genes are given only for firm matches. Not all rows give a size; the values are once, few, many and, for expanded clones, a class.

cdr3_aa cdr3_nt j_call clone_size v_call d_call
CSVERGSGTGELFF TGCAGCGTTGAACGAGGGAGTGGTACCGGGGAGCTGTTTTTT TRBJ2-2 NA TRBV29-1 NA
CASMLGDRIAKNIQYF TGTGCCAGCATGCTTGGGGACAGAATAGCCAAAAACATTCAGTACTTC TRBJ2-4 NA TRBV2 TRBD1
CASRTSGGNQETQYF TGTGCCAGCCGAACTAGCGGGGGGAACCAAGAGACCCAGTACTTC TRBJ2-5 NA TRBV10-3 TRBD2
CAWSSGPEGGDGYTF TGTGCCTGGAGTTCTGGGCCCGAGGGGGGAGATGGCTACACCTTC TRBJ1-2 NA TRBV30 NA
CASSPSGQGSYEQYF TGTGCCAGCAGCCCCTCGGGACAGGGGTCCTACGAGCAGTACTTC TRBJ2-7 few TRBV9 TRBD1
CASSSKGQDYEQYF TGCGCCAGCAGCTCCAAGGGACAGGACTACGAGCAGTACTTC TRBJ2-7 NA TRBV5-1 TRBD1
CASSPGSQETQYF TGTGCCAGCTCACCGGGCAGCCAAGAGACCCAGTACTTC TRBJ2-5 few TRBV18 NA
CSALEYRDGYTF TGCAGCGCTTTGGAATACAGAGATGGCTACACCTTC TRBJ1-2 NA TRBV29-1 NA
CASSVAGPGMASGNTIYF TGTGCCAGCAGCGTAGCTGGTCCCGGTATGGCCTCTGGAAACACCATATATTTT TRBJ1-3 NA TRBV9 NA
CASSSGTSHEQFF TGTGCCAGCAGCTCCGGGACTAGCCATGAGCAGTTCTTC TRBJ2-1 NA TRBV11-3 TRBD2
CASKGRTEAFF TGTGCCAGCAAGGGACGGACTGAAGCTTTCTTT TRBJ1-1 NA TRBV6-5 NA
CASSLGGTASRSGGYTF TGCGCCAGCAGCCTAGGCGGGACGGCGTCCCGGTCCGGTGGCTACACCTTC TRBJ1-2 NA TRBV5-1 NA
CASSLDVGSGETQYF TGTGCCAGCAGCTTAGATGTCGGGTCCGGCGAGACCCAGTACTTC TRBJ2-5 NA TRBV11-2 NA
CASSQEWDSTISPLHF TGTGCCAGCAGCCAGGAGTGGGACAGTACTATTTCACCCCTCCACTTT TRBJ1-6 NA TRBV4-2 TRBD1
CASSGTGGSQPQHF TGTGCCAGCAGCGGGACAGGGGGCTCTCAGCCCCAGCATTTT TRBJ1-5 few TRBV9 TRBD1
CASTWGLEGSPLHF TGTGCCAGCACCTGGGGGTTAGAGGGATCACCCCTCCACTTT TRBJ1-6 few TRBV27 NA
CASSLAFGQGLHEQYF TGCGCCAGCAGCTTGGCTTTTGGACAGGGTCTGCACGAGCAGTACTTC TRBJ2-7 NA TRBV5-1 TRBD1
CASSFSLAGAGAYEQYF TGTGCCAGCAGCTTCTCTCTAGCGGGAGCGGGAGCTTACGAGCAGTACTTC TRBJ2-7 NA TRBV11-2 TRBD2
CASSRERGGETQYF TGTGCCAGCAGCCGGGAGCGGGGGGGAGAGACCCAGTACTTC TRBJ2-5 NA TRBV7-9 TRBD2
CASRGGNEQFF TGTGCCAGCAGGGGGGGGAATGAGCAGTTCTTC TRBJ2-1 few TRBV5-4 TRBD2